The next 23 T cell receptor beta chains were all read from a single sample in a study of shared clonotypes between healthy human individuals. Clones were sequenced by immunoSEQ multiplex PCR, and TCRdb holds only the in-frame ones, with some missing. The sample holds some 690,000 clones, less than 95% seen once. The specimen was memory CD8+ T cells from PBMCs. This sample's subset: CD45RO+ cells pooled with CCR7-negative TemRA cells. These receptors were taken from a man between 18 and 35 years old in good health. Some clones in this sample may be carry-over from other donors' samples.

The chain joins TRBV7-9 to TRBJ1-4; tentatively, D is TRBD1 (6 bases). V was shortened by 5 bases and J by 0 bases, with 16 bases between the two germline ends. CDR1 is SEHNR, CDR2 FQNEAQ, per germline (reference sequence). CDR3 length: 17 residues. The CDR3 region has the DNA TGTGCCAGCAGCAACTATACAGGGCCCGCAACTAATGAAAAACTGTTTTTT. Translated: CASSNYTGPATNEKLFF.

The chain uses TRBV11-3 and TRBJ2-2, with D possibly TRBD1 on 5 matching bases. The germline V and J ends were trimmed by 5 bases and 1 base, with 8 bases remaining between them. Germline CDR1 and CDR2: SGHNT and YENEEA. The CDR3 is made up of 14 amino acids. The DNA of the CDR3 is TGTGCCAGCAGCATGACAGAGAACACCGGGGAGCTGTTTTTT. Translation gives CASSMTENTGELFF.

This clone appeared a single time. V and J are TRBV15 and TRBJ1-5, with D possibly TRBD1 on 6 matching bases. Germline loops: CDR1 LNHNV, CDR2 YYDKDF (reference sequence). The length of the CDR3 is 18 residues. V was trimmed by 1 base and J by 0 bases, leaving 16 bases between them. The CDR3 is CATSRVVVWTDSNQPQHF. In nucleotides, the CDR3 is TGTGCCACCAGCAGAGTTGTCGTGTGGACAGATAGCAATCAGCCCCAGCATTTT.

The chain's CDR3 is CASRTRGRAYEQYF. The CDR3, as DNA: TGTGCCAGCAGAACCCGAGGGCGGGCCTACGAGCAGTACTTC. V gene TRBV27 combines with J gene TRBJ2-7; perhaps TRBD2 as D (5 bases). The V gene lost 6 bases and the J gene lost 2 bases, with 14 bases spanning the gap. Germline assignment: CDR1 MNHEY and CDR2 SMNVEV (reference sequence). CDR3 size: 14 residues.

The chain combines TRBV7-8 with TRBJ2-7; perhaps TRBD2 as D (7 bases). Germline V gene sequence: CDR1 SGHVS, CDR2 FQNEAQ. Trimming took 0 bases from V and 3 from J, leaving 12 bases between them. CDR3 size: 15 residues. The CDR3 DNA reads TGTGCCAGCAGCTTAGCTTTCGGGGGGCACTACGAGCAGTACTTC. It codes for CASSLAFGGHYEQYF.

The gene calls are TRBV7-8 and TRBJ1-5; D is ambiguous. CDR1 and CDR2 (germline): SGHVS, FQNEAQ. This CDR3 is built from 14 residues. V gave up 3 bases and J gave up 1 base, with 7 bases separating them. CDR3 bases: TGTGCCAGCAGCTTTTTTGACAGCAATCAGCCCCAGCATTTT. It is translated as CASSFFDSNQPQHF.

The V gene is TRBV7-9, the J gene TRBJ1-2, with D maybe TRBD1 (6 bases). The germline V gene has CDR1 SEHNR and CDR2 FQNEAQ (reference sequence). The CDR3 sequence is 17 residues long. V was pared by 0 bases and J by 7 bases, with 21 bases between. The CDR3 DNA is TGTGCCAGCAGCTTAGCTTCTGGACAGCCCTTTGGAGCTGGCTACACCTTC. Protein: CASSLASGQPFGAGYTF.

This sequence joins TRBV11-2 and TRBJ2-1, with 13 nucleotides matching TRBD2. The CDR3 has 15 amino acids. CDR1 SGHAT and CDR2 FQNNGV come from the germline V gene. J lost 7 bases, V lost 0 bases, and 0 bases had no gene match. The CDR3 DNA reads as TGTGCCAGCAGCTTAGAACTAGCGGGAGGGAATGAGCAGTTCTTC. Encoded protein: CASSLELAGGNEQFF.

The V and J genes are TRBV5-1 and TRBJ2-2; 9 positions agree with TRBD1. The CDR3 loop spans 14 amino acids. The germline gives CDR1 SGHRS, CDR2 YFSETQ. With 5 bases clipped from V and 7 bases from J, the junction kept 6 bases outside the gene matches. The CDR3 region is CASRTGQGNGELFF. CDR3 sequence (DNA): TGCGCCAGCAGAACGGGACAGGGTAACGGGGAGCTGTTTTTT. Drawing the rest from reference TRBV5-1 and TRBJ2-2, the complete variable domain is KAGVTQTPRYLIKTRGQQVTLSCSPISGHRSVSWYQQTPGQGLQFLFEYFSETQRNKGNFPGRFSGRQFSNSRSEMNVSTLELGDSALYLCASRTGQGNGELFFGEGSRLTVL.

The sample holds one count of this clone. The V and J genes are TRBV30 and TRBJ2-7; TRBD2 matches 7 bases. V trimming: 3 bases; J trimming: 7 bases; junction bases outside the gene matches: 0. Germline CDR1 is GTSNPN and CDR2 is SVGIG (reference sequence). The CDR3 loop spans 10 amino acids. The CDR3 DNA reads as TGTGCCTGGAGGGGGGGGGAGCAGTACTTC. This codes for CAWRGGEQYF.

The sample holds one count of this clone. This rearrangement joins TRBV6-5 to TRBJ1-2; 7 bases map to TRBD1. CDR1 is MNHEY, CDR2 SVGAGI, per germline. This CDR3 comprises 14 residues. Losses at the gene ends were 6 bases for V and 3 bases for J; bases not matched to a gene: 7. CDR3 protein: CASRSRGVHYGYTF. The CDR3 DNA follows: TGTGCCAGCAGGTCCAGGGGGGTCCACTATGGCTACACCTTC.

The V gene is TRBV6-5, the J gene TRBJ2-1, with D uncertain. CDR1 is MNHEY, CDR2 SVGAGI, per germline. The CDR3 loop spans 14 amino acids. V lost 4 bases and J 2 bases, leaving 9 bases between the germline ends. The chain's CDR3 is CASSSLNTYNEQFF. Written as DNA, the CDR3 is TGTGCCAGCAGTTCCCTCAATACCTACAATGAGCAGTTCTTC.

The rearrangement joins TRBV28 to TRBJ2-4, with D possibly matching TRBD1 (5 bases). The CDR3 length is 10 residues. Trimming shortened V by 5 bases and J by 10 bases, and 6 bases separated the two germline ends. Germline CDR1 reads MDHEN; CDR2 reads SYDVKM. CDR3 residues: CASSRGIQYF. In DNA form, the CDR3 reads TGTGCCAGCAGTAGGGGAATTCAGTACTTC.

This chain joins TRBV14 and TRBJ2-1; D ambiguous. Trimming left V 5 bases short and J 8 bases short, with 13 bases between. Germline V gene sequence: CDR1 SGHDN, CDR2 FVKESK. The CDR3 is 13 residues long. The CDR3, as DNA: TGTGCCAGCAGCTACGGACGAATGGATGAGCAGTTCTTC. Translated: CASSYGRMDEQFF.

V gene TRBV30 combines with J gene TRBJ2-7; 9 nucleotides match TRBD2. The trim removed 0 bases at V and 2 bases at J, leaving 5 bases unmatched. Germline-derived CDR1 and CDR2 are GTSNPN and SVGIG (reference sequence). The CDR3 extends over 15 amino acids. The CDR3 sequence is CAWSVRLAGTYEQYF. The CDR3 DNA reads TGTGCCTGGAGTGTACGGCTAGCGGGGACCTACGAGCAGTACTTC.

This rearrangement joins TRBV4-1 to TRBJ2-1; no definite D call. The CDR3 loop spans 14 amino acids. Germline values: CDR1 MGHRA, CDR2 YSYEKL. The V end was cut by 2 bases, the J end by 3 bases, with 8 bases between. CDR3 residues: CASSQSLDYNEQFF. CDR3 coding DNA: TGCGCCAGCAGCCAAAGTCTCGACTACAATGAGCAGTTCTTC.

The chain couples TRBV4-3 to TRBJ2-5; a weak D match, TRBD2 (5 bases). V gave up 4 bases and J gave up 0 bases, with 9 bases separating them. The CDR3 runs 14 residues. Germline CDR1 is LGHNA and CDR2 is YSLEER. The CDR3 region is CASSPGLYQETQYF. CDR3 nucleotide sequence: TGCGCCAGCAGCCCAGGACTGTACCAAGAGACCCAGTACTTC.

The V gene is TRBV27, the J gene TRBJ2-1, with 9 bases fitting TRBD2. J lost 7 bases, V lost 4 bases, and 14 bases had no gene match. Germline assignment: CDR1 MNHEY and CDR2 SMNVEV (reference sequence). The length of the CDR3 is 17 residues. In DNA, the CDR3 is TGTGCCAGCAGTTCTCCGCGGGGTAGCGGGAGCTGGAATGAGCAGTTCTTC. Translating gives CASSSPRGSGSWNEQFF.

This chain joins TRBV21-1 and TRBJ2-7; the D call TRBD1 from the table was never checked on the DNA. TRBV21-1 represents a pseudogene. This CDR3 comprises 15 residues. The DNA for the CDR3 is TGTGCCAGCAGCAGACCGGGACAGGGTTTCTACGAGCAGTACTTC. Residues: CASSRPGQGFYEQYF.

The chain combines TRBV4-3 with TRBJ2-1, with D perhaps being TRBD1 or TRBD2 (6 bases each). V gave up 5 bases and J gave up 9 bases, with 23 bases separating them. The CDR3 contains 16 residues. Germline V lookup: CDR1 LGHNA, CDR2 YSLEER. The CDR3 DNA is TGCGCCAGCAGCTTCGGAGGGGGAGAGGTAGAGGTTGAGCAGTTCTTC. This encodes CASSFGGGEVEVEQFF.

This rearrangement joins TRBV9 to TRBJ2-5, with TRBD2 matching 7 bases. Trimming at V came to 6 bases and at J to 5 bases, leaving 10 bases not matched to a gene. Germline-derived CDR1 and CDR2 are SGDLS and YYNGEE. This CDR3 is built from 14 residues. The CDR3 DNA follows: TGTGCCAGCACCCCAGGGAGGGCCGAGGAGACCCAGTACTTC. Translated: CASTPGRAEETQYF.

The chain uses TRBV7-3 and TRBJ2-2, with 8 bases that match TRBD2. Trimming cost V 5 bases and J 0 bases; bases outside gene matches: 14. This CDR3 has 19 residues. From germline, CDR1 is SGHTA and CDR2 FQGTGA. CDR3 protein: CASSGSPPSGYTNTGELFF. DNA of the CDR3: TGTGCCAGCAGCGGGTCTCCCCCTAGCGGGTATACGAACACCGGGGAGCTGTTTTTT.

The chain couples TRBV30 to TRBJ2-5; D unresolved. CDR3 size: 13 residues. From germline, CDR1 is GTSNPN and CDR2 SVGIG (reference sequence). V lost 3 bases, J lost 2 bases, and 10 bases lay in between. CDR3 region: CAWSVSKQETQYF. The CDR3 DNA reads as TGTGCCTGGAGCGTCTCAAAACAAGAGACCCAGTACTTC.